Listed below are T cell receptor beta chains from one sample, sequenced in a study of shared clonotypes between healthy human individuals. Clones were read by immunoSEQ multiplex PCR, and TCRdb kept only the in-frame ones, dropping some. This table has about 2.3 million clones, roughly 92% appearing once. Specimen: naive CD4+ T cells from PBMCs. Receptors originate from a man between 18 and 35 years old in good health. Some clones in this sample may be carry-over from other donors' samples. Each CDR3 is given with its conserved first and last residue. A D gene is named only where the DNA matches it firmly. Clone size, where shown, is once, few, many, or a class for clones that have expanded.

TRBV6-1	.	12	.	TRBJ2-5	CASSQLSETQYF	TGTGCCAGCAGTCAACTAAGTGAGACCCAGTACTTC
TRBV5-1	.	14	.	TRBJ2-1	CASSFSPSGDEQFF	TGCGCCAGCAGCTTCTCCCCTTCCGGAGATGAGCAGTTCTTC
TRBV19	.	14	.	TRBJ2-3	CASSITGGTDTQYF	TGTGCCAGTAGTATTACCGGGGGCACAGATACGCAGTATTTT
TRBV11-3	TRBD1	14	.	TRBJ2-1	CASSRDRGYNEQFF	TGTGCCAGCAGCCGGGACAGGGGTTACAATGAGCAGTTCTTC
TRBV2	.	15	.	TRBJ2-1	CASSGLSPSGNEQFF	TGTGCCAGCAGTGGGTTAAGTCCCTCCGGTAATGAGCAGTTCTTC
TRBV20-1	.	9	.	TRBJ2-1	CSWGDEQFF	TGCAGTTGGGGCGATGAGCAGTTCTTC
TRBV28	.	12	.	TRBJ2-7	CASRDPEYEQYF	TGTGCCAGCAGAGATCCGGAGTACGAGCAGTACTTC
TRBV28	TRBD1	15	once	TRBJ1-2	CASSTGTGVFYGYTF	TGTGCCAGCAGTACAGGGACAGGGGTTTTCTATGGCTACACCTTC
TRBV7-9	.	15	.	TRBJ1-1	CASSSVQGTGTEAFF	TGTGCCAGCAGCTCGGTACAGGGTACGGGTACTGAAGCTTTCTTT
TRBV25-1	.	15	.	TRBJ1-4	CASSRRQGTNEKLFF	TGTGCCAGCAGTAGAAGGCAGGGCACTAATGAAAAACTGTTTTTT
TRBV5-5	.	14	.	TRBJ2-7	CASSFGLPPYEQYF	TGTGCCAGCAGCTTCGGACTCCCCCCCTACGAGCAGTACTTC
TRBV6-5	TRBD1	14	.	TRBJ1-1	CASSTGAGGTEAFF	TGTGCCAGCAGTACGGGAGCAGGGGGCACTGAAGCTTTCTTT
TRBV5-1	.	14	.	TRBJ2-2	CASSLVYQGGELFF	TGCGCCAGCAGCTTGGTTTACCAAGGAGGGGAGCTGTTTTTT
TRBV28	.	14	once	TRBJ2-7	CATLNRWGLGEQYF	TGTGCCACGCTCAACCGGTGGGGGCTGGGCGAGCAGTACTTC
TRBV9	.	15	once	TRBJ1-5	CASSVGRGVGQPQHF	TGTGCCAGCAGCGTAGGGCGAGGGGTGGGCCAGCCCCAGCATTTT
TRBV28	TRBD1	14	.	TRBJ1-2	CASIRTGGGYGYTF	TGTGCCAGCATCCGCACAGGGGGCGGCTATGGCTACACCTTC
TRBV9	.	13	.	TRBJ2-1	CASSGDSYNEQFF	TGTGCCTCAAGCGGAGACTCCTACAATGAGCAGTTCTTC
TRBV7-9	.	15	.	TRBJ2-2	CASSLVGGSTGELFF	TGTGCCAGCAGCTTAGTTGGGGGAAGCACCGGGGAGCTGTTTTTT
TRBV28	.	14	.	TRBJ2-5	CASGKGGGQETQYF	TGTGCCAGCGGTAAAGGGGGGGGACAAGAGACCCAGTACTTC
TRBV4-1	.	15	.	TRBJ2-7	CASSQDPWGFYEQYF	TGCGCCAGCAGCCAGGACCCCTGGGGATTCTACGAGCAGTACTTC
TRBV15	.	15	.	TRBJ2-7	CATSRGTGIPYEQYF	TGTGCCACCAGCAGAGGAACAGGGATCCCCTACGAGCAGTACTTC
TRBV5-1	TRBD1	16	.	TRBJ1-1	CASSSGTGRMNTEAFF	TGCGCCAGCAGCTCCGGGACAGGGCGCATGAACACTGAAGCTTTCTTT
TRBV19	.	17	.	TRBJ1-5	CASSITLTWNSNQPQHF	TGTGCCAGTAGTATTACCCTCACATGGAATAGCAATCAGCCCCAGCATTTT
TRBV6-5	.	14	.	TRBJ2-7	CASSNRAGLYEQYF	TGTGCCAGCAGCAATAGGGCAGGCCTCTACGAGCAGTACTTC
TRBV2	.	12	.	TRBJ2-7	CASAQGGYEQYF	TGTGCCAGCGCTCAGGGAGGATACGAGCAGTACTTC
TRBV2	TRBD1	15	.	TRBJ1-2	CASSEQGQDLGGYTF	TGTGCCAGCAGTGAACAGGGACAGGACCTCGGTGGCTACACCTTC
TRBV9	.	16	.	TRBJ2-3	CASSVGGSGYTDTQYF	TGTGCCAGCAGCGTAGGAGGTAGCGGATACACAGATACGCAGTATTTT
TRBV6-5	TRBD1	14	.	TRBJ2-7	CASSQTGTAYGQYF	TGTGCCAGCAGTCAAACCGGGACAGCCTACGGGCAGTACTTC
TRBV7-6	TRBD1	16	once	TRBJ2-2	CASSLVAGGNTGELFF	TGTGCCAGCAGCTTAGTGGCAGGGGGGAACACCGGGGAGCTGTTTTTT
TRBV5-4	TRBD2	15	.	TRBJ2-7	CASSLEGGRAHEQYF	TGTGCCAGCAGCTTGGAGGGCGGGAGGGCCCACGAGCAGTACTTC
TRBV5-1	TRBD1	16	.	TRBJ1-2	CASSTHRQGGDYGYTF	TGCGCCAGCAGCACACATCGACAGGGGGGAGACTATGGCTACACCTTC
TRBV2	.	12	few	TRBJ2-2	CASSTGTGELFF	TGTGCCAGCAGTACAGGAACCGGGGAGCTGTTTTTT
TRBV9	.	15	.	TRBJ1-2	CASSVFHRFNYGYTF	TGTGCCAGCAGCGTATTTCACAGGTTTAACTATGGCTACACCTTC
TRBV5-6	.	14	.	TRBJ1-2	CASSLGGSNGGYTF	TGTGCCAGCAGCTTAGGGGGGAGTAATGGAGGCTACACCTTC
TRBV7-9	.	16	.	TRBJ2-2	CASSLAVGSDTGELFF	TGTGCCAGCAGCTTAGCGGTGGGGAGTGACACCGGGGAGCTGTTTTTT
TRBV7-2	.	15	.	TRBJ1-1	CASSPRRGLWLWAFF	TGTGCCAGCAGCCCGAGAAGAGGGTTATGGCTTTGGGCTTTCTTT
TRBV11-2	TRBD2	15	.	TRBJ2-1	CASSLTSGSHNEQFF	TGTGCCAGCAGCCTGACTAGCGGCTCGCACAATGAGCAGTTCTTC
TRBV9	.	15	.	TRBJ2-3	CASSVAPGVTDTQYF	TGTGCCAGCAGCGTAGCACCGGGAGTGACAGATACGCAGTATTTT
TRBV5-1	TRBD1	16	.	TRBJ2-1	CASSSHGGQGYNEQFF	TGCGCCAGCAGCTCCCACGGGGGACAGGGGTACAATGAGCAGTTCTTC
TRBV21-1	.	17	once	TRBJ2-5	CASSARRGTGPRETQYF	TGTGCCAGCAGCGCAAGACGGGGGACAGGGCCACGGGAGACCCAGTACTTC